The 3 T cell receptor beta chains listed next were all sequenced from one sample in a study of T-cell reconstitution after alpha-beta-depleted transplantation in children. For TCRbeta, the library was prepared with unique molecular identifiers. TCRdb reprocessed the PCR reads with MiXCR, giving one entry per CDR3 protein. The repertoire has 440,000 or so distinct CDR3 sequences, around two fifths of them found once; the top ten carry around a quarter. Source: PBMCs, taken before TCRalphabeta/CD19-depleted stem cell transplant. Every receptor here comes from a girl aged 2 to 10 with aplastic anemia, due to receive a stem cell transplant.

This clonotype was detected only a few times. The V and J genes are TRBV20-1 and TRBJ2-1; the D gene is possibly TRBD2 (5 bases). Germline V gene lookup returns CDR1 DFQATT and CDR2 SNEGSKA (reference sequence). The V end was cut by 7 bases, the J end by 6 bases, with 19 bases between. This CDR3 is built from 14 residues. The CDR3 nucleotides read TGCAGTGGCACACTAGGCCCCTCGATCAATGAGCAGTTCTTC. This sequence encodes CSGTLGPSINEQFF.

The rearrangement uses TRBV29-1 and TRBJ1-4, with 7 bases aligning to TRBD1. The CDR3 runs to 13 residues. Unmatched junction bases numbered 6, after V lost 5 bases and J lost 6 bases. Germline loops: CDR1 SQVTM, CDR2 ANQGSEA. The CDR3: CSVQGGEDEKLFF. CDR3 coding DNA: TGCAGCGTTCAAGGGGGCGAGGATGAAAAACTGTTTTTT.

This clonotype was observed a few times. The J gene is TRBJ2-7, the V gene TRBV27; 7 nucleotides line up with TRBD2. J gave up 0 bases and V 4 bases, and 21 bases lay outside the gene matches. The CDR3 sequence is 20 residues long. Germline V CDR1 and CDR2: MNHEY, SMNVEV (reference sequence). CDR3 in DNA: TGTGCCAGCAGTTCCCTGGTGAAAACTCCGGGAGGACTATTCTCCTACGAGCAGTACTTC. It encodes CASSSLVKTPGGLFSYEQYF.